Listed here is a single T cell receptor (beta chain). The source of the sample is a study of blood T cell repertoires in COVID-19. Study-wide background: Acute and convalescent COVID-19 samples came from the United States, Italy and Spain.

The germline V and J ends were trimmed by 2 bases and 3 bases, with 14 bases remaining between them. CDR3 length: 15 residues. Germline values: CDR1 MNHNS, CDR2 SASEGT. Repertoires were generated with immunoSEQ multiplex PCR, while TCRdb's copy carries only in-frame clones and drops some. Counted here are roughly 70,000 clones, 84% occurring once; the ten biggest clones make up approximately 27%. The chain carries TRBV6-1 and TRBJ2-7, with D tentatively TRBD1 (6 bases). The TCR was taken from a human donor in a cohort sampled during active COVID-19. What was sequenced was peripheral blood. The CDR3 sequence is CASSETPGAHYEQYF. The CDR3 DNA follows: TGTGCCAGCAGTGAAACACCAGGGGCACACTACGAGCAGTACTTC.